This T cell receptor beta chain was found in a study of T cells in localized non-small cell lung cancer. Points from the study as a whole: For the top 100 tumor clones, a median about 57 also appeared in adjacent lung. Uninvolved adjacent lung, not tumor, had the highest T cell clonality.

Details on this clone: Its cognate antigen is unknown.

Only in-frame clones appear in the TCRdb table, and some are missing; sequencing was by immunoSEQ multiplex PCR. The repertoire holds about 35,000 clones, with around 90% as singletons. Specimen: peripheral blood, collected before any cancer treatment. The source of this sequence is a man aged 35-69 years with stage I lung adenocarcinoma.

CDR3 sequence (DNA): TGTGCCAGCAGCTTTACAGGGGATAACACCGGGGAGCTGTTTTTT. It translates to CASSFTGDNTGELFF. The rearrangement joins TRBV7-2 to TRBJ2-2, with TRBD1 identical over 7 bases. V trimming: 3 bases; J trimming: 2 bases; junction bases outside the gene matches: 3. The CDR3 has 15 residues. Germline V gives CDR1 SGHTA, CDR2 FQGNSA.